A selection of T cell receptor beta chains follows, all from one sample in a study of T cells in Graves' hyperthyroidism and ophthalmopathy. TCRdb redid the calling of the multiplex PCR reads with MiXCR, one entry per CDR3 protein. The sample carries about half a million distinct CDR3 sequences, less than 25% recorded once. The sequencing input was blood. The receptors were gathered from a man younger than 35 with Graves' hyperthyroidism. CDR3s include the opening cysteine and the closing phenylalanine or tryptophan. The D gene is left open where the match is weak. Clone sizes are given selectively: once, few, many, or a class where the clone is expanded.

j_call | clone_size | v_call | d_call | cdr3_nt | cdr3_aa
TRBJ2-2 | once | TRBV27 | . | TGTGCCAGCAGAGGGTATGATGGAGCGGACACCGGGGAGCTGTTTTTT | CASRGYDGADTGELFF
TRBJ2-7 | . | TRBV14 | . | TGTACCAGCAGCCAGGGACCTTCCTACGAGCAGTACTTC | CTSSQGPSYEQYF
TRBJ2-7 | . | TRBV6-1 | TRBD1 | TGTGCCAGTCCGGGACAGGGGCTCGAGCAGTACTTC | CASPGQGLEQYF
TRBJ2-7 | . | TRBV10-2 | TRBD1 | TGCGCCAGCAGTGATTCGACCGGGACAGGGATATCCTACGAGCAGTACTTC | CASSDSTGTGISYEQYF
TRBJ2-5 | many | TRBV2 | . | TGTGCCAGCAGTGTGGGAAGGGCGGGGGAGACCCAGTACTTC | CASSVGRAGETQYF
TRBJ2-7 | many | TRBV28 | . | TGTGCCAGCAGTTTCGGGGCAGCCTACGAGCAGTACTTC | CASSFGAAYEQYF
TRBJ1-5 | many | TRBV28 | TRBD1 | TGTGCCAGCAGTCTTAGAGGGGGCGGGCAGCCCCAGCATTTT | CASSLRGGGQPQHF
TRBJ2-6 | many | TRBV6-1 | . | TGTGCCAGCAGAGGGGAGCCCTCTGGGGCCAACGTCCTGACTTTC | CASRGEPSGANVLTF
TRBJ1-5 | many | TRBV28 | TRBD1 | TGTGCCAGCAGCCCCGGACAGGTTAGCATCTATAGCAATCAGCCCCAGCATTTT | CASSPGQVSIYSNQPQHF
TRBJ2-7 | many | TRBV6-2/TRBV6-3 | . | TGTGCCAGCAGTTACGGACAGCCCTACGAGCAGTACTTC | CASSYGQPYEQYF
TRBJ2-5 | . | TRBV12-3/TRBV12-4 | . | TGTGCCAGCAGGACGGAAAATCAAGAGACCCAGTACTTC | CASRTENQETQYF
TRBJ1-6 | many | TRBV30 | . | TGTGCCTGGAGTGGTGCCAGGGCTAATTCACCCCTCCACTTT | CAWSGARANSPLHF
TRBJ1-5 | . | TRBV28 | TRBD1 | TGTGCCAGCAGTTCACCGGGACAGGAAAATCAGCCCCAGCATTTT | CASSSPGQENQPQHF
TRBJ1-5 | many | TRBV7-8 | . | TGTGCCAGCAGCCCCCGGACATATCAGCCCCAGCATTTT | CASSPRTYQPQHF
TRBJ2-7 | few | TRBV12-3/TRBV12-4 | . | TGTGCCAGCAGAGGACAGAGCGAGCAGTACTTC | CASRGQSEQYF
TRBJ2-3 | once | TRBV11-2 | . | TGTGCCAGCAGCTTAGACGGGGACACAGATACGCAGTATTTT | CASSLDGDTDTQYF
TRBJ2-7 | . | TRBV28 | . | TGTGCCAGCAGTTTAGTCTGGCAGCGCCCCTACGAGCAGTACTTC | CASSLVWQRPYEQYF
TRBJ1-3 | . | TRBV6-1 | . | TGTGCCAGCAGTGAAGCACGACGAGTTGGAAACACCATATATTTT | CASSEARRVGNTIYF
TRBJ1-5 | many | TRBV18 | TRBD1 | TGTGCCAGCTCCCACGACAGGGGGGGAGAGCCCCAGCATTTT | CASSHDRGGEPQHF
TRBJ1-1 | many | TRBV12-3/TRBV12-4 | . | TGTGCCAGCACCCTGTTAATGAACACTGAAGCTTTCTTT | CASTLLMNTEAFF
TRBJ2-7 | many | TRBV12-3/TRBV12-4 | TRBD2 | TGTGCCAGCAGTTTAGCGAGAGCGGGGGGGCCCTACGAGCAGTACTTC | CASSLARAGGPYEQYF
TRBJ1-2 | few | TRBV6-1 | . | TGTGCCACGCGGGACCAGTACTATGGCTACACCTTC | CATRDQYYGYTF
TRBJ1-2 | many | TRBV9 | . | TGTGCCAGCAGCCGAGACAGGTTGGGGGGGAGTGGCTACACCTTC | CASSRDRLGGSGYTF
TRBJ2-7 | once | TRBV6-1 | TRBD2 | TGTGCCAGCAGCGTAGGTGTAGCGGGGGGCTTACTCTACGAGCAGTACTTC | CASSVGVAGGLLYEQYF
TRBJ2-4 | few | TRBV12-3/TRBV12-4 | TRBD2 | TGTGCCAGCAGTTCAGGACTAGCGGGGGGGGACGTTAAGTACTTC | CASSSGLAGGDVKYF
TRBJ2-4 | many | TRBV5-1 | . | TGCGCCAGCAGCTTGGCTGGGACGCTGGAGGATAACATTCAGTACTTC | CASSLAGTLEDNIQYF
TRBJ1-3 | many | TRBV30 | . | TGTGCCTGCCCAGGGTCTTCCTCTGGAAACACCATATATTTT | CACPGSSSGNTIYF
TRBJ1-3 | many | TRBV6-1 | . | TGTGCCAGCAGTGAAGGCGTCAGGCTAATTGGAAACACCATATATTTT | CASSEGVRLIGNTIYF
TRBJ2-7 | . | TRBV5-6 | . | TGTGCCAGCAGCTTGCTCAGGGCCGAGCAGTACTTC | CASSLLRAEQYF
TRBJ1-3 | many | TRBV15 | . | TGTGCCACCAGCATCGATGACACCATATATTTT | CATSIDDTIYF
TRBJ1-1 | many | TRBV28 | . | TGTGCCAGCAGTACTGCCCACACTGAAGCTTTCTTT | CASSTAHTEAFF
TRBJ2-2 | many | TRBV6-4 | TRBD2 | TGTGCCAGCAGTCTAACGCCGGGACTAGCGAAGACGGGCGGGGAGCTGTTTTTT | CASSLTPGLAKTGGELFF
TRBJ2-2 | many | TRBV7-8 | . | TGTGCCAGCAGCTACCCGGGGATCACCGGGGAGCTGTTTTTT | CASSYPGITGELFF
TRBJ1-1 | . | TRBV13 | . | TGTGCCAGCAGCCGCGGAGTAATGAACACTGAAGCTTTCTTT | CASSRGVMNTEAFF
TRBJ2-7 | many | TRBV19 | . | TGTGCCAGCGCATCGTCCCCCTACGAGCAGTACTTC | CASASSPYEQYF
TRBJ2-4 | few | TRBV2 | . | TGTGCCAGCCAGGTTTTGGGCAAAAACATTCAGTACTTC | CASQVLGKNIQYF
TRBJ2-2 | . | TRBV30 | TRBD1 | TGTGCCTGGAGTCACCGGGACAGGGGGCTTGCCGGGGAGCTGTTTTTT | CAWSHRDRGLAGELFF